This T cell receptor (beta chain) was retrieved from a study of blood T cell repertoires in COVID-19. Study-level information: Material from acute and convalescent COVID-19 was sourced from the United States, Italy and Spain.

V lost 3 bases and J lost 7; bases outside the gene matches: 5. CDR1 LGHDT and CDR2 YNNKEL come from the germline V gene (reference sequence). CDR3 length equals 14 residues. Method: immunoSEQ multiplex PCR; TCRdb's copy keeps in-frame clones and lacks some. The sample lists about 90,000 clones, around 93% seen once, with around 2.3% in the top ten. The V call is TRBV3-1 (or the pseudogene TRBV3-2), the J call TRBJ2-1, with 8 bases lining up with TRBD2. The clonotype comes from a human donor with active COVID-19. The donor label of this sample is uncertain. Sequenced input: peripheral blood. The CDR3 region is CASSQAASGNEQFF. CDR3 DNA: TGTGCCAGCAGCCAGGCGGCTAGCGGGAATGAGCAGTTCTTC.